The 17 T cell receptor beta chains below come from one sample, sequenced in a study of blood T cell repertoires in COVID-19. Assay: immunoSEQ multiplex PCR; the TCRdb copy retains only in-frame clones and omits some. Here the sample spans tens of thousands of clones, approximately 77% being singletons. The sample consisted of peripheral blood. These receptor sequences come from a man between 65 and 85 years old with COVID-19, enrolled during active disease.

This clone was detected only once. The chain has TRBV28 and TRBJ1-1; the D is unclear. The CDR3 spans 13 residues. CDR1 is MDHEN and CDR2 is SYDVKM in the germline V gene. The V gene lost 3 bases and the J gene lost 1 base, with 6 bases spanning the gap. DNA for the CDR3: TGTGCCAGCAGTTTGTCCTGGAACACTGAAGCTTTCTTT. Amino acids: CASSLSWNTEAFF.

For this clone: Other DNA variants within this sample encode the same CDR3. The chain employs TRBV5-4 and TRBJ1-1; perhaps TRBD1 as D (5 bases). CDR1 and CDR2 (germline): SGHNT, YYREEE (reference sequence). The CDR3 has 13 amino acids. V lost 1 base and J 4 bases, leaving 8 bases between the germline ends. The CDR3 DNA sequence: TGTGCCAGCAGCTTGCAGGGTGGCACTGAAGCTTTCTTT. Translating gives CASSLQGGTEAFF.

The genes are TRBV27 and TRBJ2-3; 7 bases line up with TRBD2. The CDR3 totals 16 residues. Trimming took 7 bases from V and 2 from J; bases not matched to a gene: 12. Germline loops: CDR1 MNHEY, CDR2 SMNVEV (reference sequence). The CDR3 region has the DNA TGTGCCAGCACTCTAAATCCGGGAGGCCCCACAGATACGCAGTATTTT. This translates into CASTLNPGGPTDTQYF.

The V call is TRBV11-2, the J call TRBJ2-5; 10 bases map to TRBD2. The CDR3 loop spans 14 amino acids. The V and J ends lost 4 bases and 2 bases, in that order; junction bases with no gene match: 1. Germline-derived CDR1 and CDR2 are SGHAT and FQNNGV. As DNA, the CDR3 is TGTGCCAGCAGCTCGGGACTAGCGCAAGAGACCCAGTACTTC. It translates to CASSSGLAQETQYF.

This CDR3 reads CASSQDRPAEQFF. Here the CDR3 DNA reads TGTGCCAGCAGCCAAGACAGGCCGGCTGAGCAGTTCTTC. The chain is built from TRBV14 and TRBJ2-1; D call uncertain. The germline CDR1 and CDR2 sequences are SGHDN and FVKESK. This CDR3 contains 13 residues. The V end lost 0 bases, the J end lost 9 bases, and 9 bases lay between the germline ends.

This chain links TRBV19 with TRBJ1-5, with 9 bases lining up with TRBD1. This CDR3 comprises 18 residues. Germline V gene sequence: CDR1 LNHDA, CDR2 SQIVND (reference sequence). V dropped 1 base and J dropped 4; count of bases not matched to a gene: 11. The CDR3 sequence: CASSIVTGGMKGNQPQHF. The DNA of the CDR3 is TGTGCCAGTAGTATAGTTACAGGGGGCATGAAGGGGAATCAGCCCCAGCATTTT.

This clone has only one observation. The chain recombines TRBV4-2 with TRBJ2-1; 10 nucleotides align to TRBD2. The germline CDR1 and CDR2 sequences are LGHNA and YNFKEQ. CDR3 length: 16 amino acids. V trimming: 4 bases; J trimming: 1 base; junction bases outside the gene matches: 4. As DNA, the CDR3 is TGTGCCAGCAGCCGACGACTAGCGGGTTCCTACAATGAGCAGTTCTTC. As protein: CASSRRLAGSYNEQFF.

The chain joins TRBV5-1 to TRBJ1-1, with TRBD1 matching over 7 bases. V gave up 4 bases and J gave up 0 bases; unmatched junction bases: 12. The CDR3 has 17 residues. Germline-derived CDR1 and CDR2 are SGHRS and YFSETQ. The CDR3 bases are TGCGCCAGCAGCCCCGCTCGGGACAGAGCCCTGAACACTGAAGCTTTCTTT. Protein product: CASSPARDRALNTEAFF.

This clone was observed a few times. The rearrangement links TRBV15 to TRBJ2-3; TRBD2 is a possible D gene (6 bases). The CDR3 totals 14 residues. The V gene lost 6 bases and the J gene lost 0 bases, with 10 bases spanning the gap. The germline V gene has CDR1 LNHNV and CDR2 YYDKDF (reference sequence). CDR3 protein: CATRLLASTDTQYF. The CDR3, as DNA: TGTGCCACCAGGTTGCTAGCGAGCACAGATACGCAGTATTTT.

The chain is built from TRBV10-3 and TRBJ2-2, with 8 bases lining up with TRBD2. The CDR3 contains 15 residues. V gave up 3 bases and J gave up 3 bases; unmatched junction bases: 3. Germline CDR1 reads ENHRY; CDR2 reads SYGVKD. The CDR3 loop is CAISESAGDTGELFF. CDR3 nucleotide sequence: TGTGCCATCAGTGAATCAGCGGGAGACACCGGGGAGCTGTTTTTT.

V and J are TRBV27 and TRBJ1-1, with D unclear. The V end was cut by 3 bases, the J end by 7 bases, with 12 bases between. Germline V CDR1 and CDR2: MNHEY, SMNVEV (reference sequence). The CDR3 consists of 13 residues. CDR3: CASSFGLRGEAFF. The CDR3 coding sequence is TGTGCCAGCAGTTTTGGTCTTCGGGGTGAAGCTTTCTTT.

The chain carries TRBV4-3 and TRBJ1-1; tentatively, D is TRBD1 (5 bases). Deletions cut 1 base from V and 2 bases from J, with 14 bases between. Germline V CDR1 and CDR2: LGHNA, YSLEER. This CDR3 contains 16 residues. This chain's CDR3 is CASSQAYGRGNTEAFF. The CDR3 DNA follows: TGCGCCAGCAGCCAAGCTTACGGGAGGGGCAACACTGAAGCTTTCTTT.

The genes are TRBV7-2 and TRBJ2-1; D not certain. Germline CDR1 and CDR2: SGHTA and FQGNSA. V lost 3 bases, J lost 15 bases, and 15 bases lay in between. The CDR3 spans 12 residues. The CDR3 sequence: CASSFNSGMLFF. CDR3 coding DNA: TGTGCCAGCAGCTTTAACTCAGGTATGCTGTTCTTC.

The V gene is TRBV7-2, the J gene TRBJ2-7; 11 bases align to TRBD2. Germline V gene sequence: CDR1 SGHTA, CDR2 FQGNSA. V shed 6 bases and J 2 bases; nucleotides not matched to a gene: 6. The CDR3 totals 15 residues. In DNA form, the CDR3 reads TGTGCCAGCAGGATTGGGACTAGCGGAACCTACGAGCAGTACTTC. This translates into CASRIGTSGTYEQYF.

This clone was found a few times. The rearrangement joins TRBV9 to TRBJ2-1, with 9 bases aligning to TRBD2. This CDR3 is built from 15 residues. Germline-derived CDR1 and CDR2 are SGDLS and YYNGEE. V gave up 0 bases and J gave up 7 bases; unmatched junction bases: 5. DNA for the CDR3: TGTGCCAGCAGCGTAGCTTCGAGCGGGGGGAATGAGCAGTTCTTC. It is translated as CASSVASSGGNEQFF.

This sequence joins TRBV2 and TRBJ2-5; TRBD2 agrees at 9 bases. CDR3 length: 15 residues. After removal of 10 bases from V and 4 bases from J, the junction contained 13 bases not matched to a gene. Germline assignment: CDR1 SNHLY and CDR2 FYNNEI. CDR3: CATSKISGSAETQYF. CDR3 sequence (DNA): TGTGCCACCTCCAAGATTAGCGGGAGTGCAGAGACCCAGTACTTC.

The J gene is TRBJ2-1, the V gene TRBV9, with 8 bases matching TRBD1. Losses at the gene ends were 0 bases for V and 8 bases for J; bases not matched to a gene: 4. The CDR3 sequence is 14 residues long. Germline V CDR1 and CDR2: SGDLS, YYNGEE. CDR3 coding DNA: TGTGCCAGCAGCGTAGCTTTACAGGGGGATGAGCAGTTCTTC. It yields the protein CASSVALQGDEQFF.